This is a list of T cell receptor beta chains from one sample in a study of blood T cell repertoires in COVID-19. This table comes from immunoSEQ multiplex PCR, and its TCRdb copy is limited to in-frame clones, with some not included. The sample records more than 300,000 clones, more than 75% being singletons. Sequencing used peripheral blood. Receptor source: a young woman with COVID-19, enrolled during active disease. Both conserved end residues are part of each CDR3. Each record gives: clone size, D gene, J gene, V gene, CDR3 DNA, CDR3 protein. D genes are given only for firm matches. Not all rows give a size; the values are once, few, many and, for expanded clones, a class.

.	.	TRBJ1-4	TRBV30	TGTGCCTCCCCTTATGGGCAGGGAGGGGAAAAACTGTTTTTT	CASPYGQGGEKLFF
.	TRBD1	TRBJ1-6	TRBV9	TGTGCCAGCAGCGTAGAGGACAGGGCCTGGACACCCCTCCACTTT	CASSVEDRAWTPLHF
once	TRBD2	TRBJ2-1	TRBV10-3	TGTGCCATCAGGGGGACTAGCGGGAGAGGCAATGAGCAGTTCTTC	CAIRGTSGRGNEQFF
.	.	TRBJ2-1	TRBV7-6	TGTGCCAGCAGCTTAGAAGTTGTAGCGTCGCATGAGCAGTTCTTC	CASSLEVVASHEQFF
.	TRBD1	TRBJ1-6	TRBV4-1	TGCGCCAGCAGCCAAAACCCAGACAGGGCTCCATATTCACCCCTCCACTTT	CASSQNPDRAPYSPLHF
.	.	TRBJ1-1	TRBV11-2	TGTGCCAGCAGCTTAGATGGTACAAAAGCTTTCTTT	CASSLDGTKAFF
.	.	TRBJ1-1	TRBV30	TGTGCCTGGAGTGGCGTTGAAACGGCTTTCTTT	CAWSGVETAFF
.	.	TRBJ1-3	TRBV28	TGTGCCAGCACTCAAGTGGGGGGAACTGGAAACACCATATATTTT	CASTQVGGTGNTIYF
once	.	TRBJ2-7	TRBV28	TGTGCCAGCAGTTCCGCCACGAGGCGGGGTGCCTACGAGCAGTACTTC	CASSSATRRGAYEQYF
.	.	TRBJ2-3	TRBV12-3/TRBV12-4	TGTGCCAGCAGTTCCTACAGCACAGATACGCAGTATTTT	CASSSYSTDTQYF
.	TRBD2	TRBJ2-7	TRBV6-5	TGTGCCAGCACCAAAGCGGGAGCCTCCGACGAGCAGTACTTC	CASTKAGASDEQYF
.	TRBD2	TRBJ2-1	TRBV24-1	TGTGCCACCGGGCCAGCGGGAGGGCGTAATGAGCAGTTCTTC	CATGPAGGRNEQFF
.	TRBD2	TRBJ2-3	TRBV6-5	TGTGCCAGCAGCCCCGAACTTAGCGGGAGTGATACGCAGTATTTT	CASSPELSGSDTQYF
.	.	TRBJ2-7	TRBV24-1	TGTGCCACCAGTGATCCCGGGACATCCTCCTACGAGCAGTACTTC	CATSDPGTSSYEQYF
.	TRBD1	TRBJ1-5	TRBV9	TGTGCCAGCAGCGAGGGGACAGGGGTGCAGCCCCAGCATTTT	CASSEGTGVQPQHF
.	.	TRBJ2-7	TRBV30	TGTGCCTGGAGTGCAAGCCAGGGTATGTACGAGCAGTACTTC	CAWSASQGMYEQYF
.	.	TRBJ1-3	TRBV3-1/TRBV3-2	TGTGCCAGCAGCCCGCTGACCCGGACTAACACCATATATTTT	CASSPLTRTNTIYF
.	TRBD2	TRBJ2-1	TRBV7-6	TGTGCCAGCAGCTCCCCTAAGAGCGGGAGTACTGAGCAGTTCTTC	CASSSPKSGSTEQFF
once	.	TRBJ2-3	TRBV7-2	TGTGCCAGCAGCTTAGGCCTCCCGGCGGCAGATACGCAGTATTTT	CASSLGLPAADTQYF
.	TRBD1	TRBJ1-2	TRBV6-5	TGTGCCATTGGACAGGGAATATATGGCTACACCTTC	CAIGQGIYGYTF
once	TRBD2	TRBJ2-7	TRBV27	TGTGCCAGCAGTTTATCGGTGGCGGGAGGCTTCTACGAGCAGTACTTC	CASSLSVAGGFYEQYF
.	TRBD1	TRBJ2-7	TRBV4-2	TGTGCCAGCAGCCAAGATCCGGGACAGTCCTACGAGCAGTACTTC	CASSQDPGQSYEQYF
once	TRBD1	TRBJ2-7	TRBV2	TGTGCCAGCAGTGCGGTTGACAGGGTATACGAGCAGTACTTC	CASSAVDRVYEQYF
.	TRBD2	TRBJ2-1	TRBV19	TGTGCCAGTAGCGCTAGCGGGAGGTCCTACAATGAGCAGTTCTTC	CASSASGRSYNEQFF
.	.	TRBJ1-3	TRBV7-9	TGTGCCAGCAGCCCACGCGAGGGAATAAGAAACACCATATATTTT	CASSPREGIRNTIYF
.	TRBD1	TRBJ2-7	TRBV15	TGTGCCACCAGCAGAAGACAGGGCTACGAGCAGTACTTC	CATSRRQGYEQYF
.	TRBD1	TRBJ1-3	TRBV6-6	TGTGCCAGCGGAGGACAGGGACGTGGAAACACCATATATTTT	CASGGQGRGNTIYF
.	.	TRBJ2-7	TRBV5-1	TGCGCCAGCAGCCCGACAATGTTCAACTACGAGCAGTACTTC	CASSPTMFNYEQYF
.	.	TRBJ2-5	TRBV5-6	TGTGCCAGCAGCTTGGCTGTGTTGCAAGAGACCCAGTACTTC	CASSLAVLQETQYF
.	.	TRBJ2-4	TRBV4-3	TGCGCCAGCAGCCAAGATCCGAATCGGGACATTCAGTACTTC	CASSQDPNRDIQYF
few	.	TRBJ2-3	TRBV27	TGTGCCAGCAGTCCCTTAGTCGGCACAGATACGCAGTATTTT	CASSPLVGTDTQYF
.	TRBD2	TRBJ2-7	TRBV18	TGTGCCAGCTCACCAGCCGCGGGGGGGTCCTACGAGCAGTACTTC	CASSPAAGGSYEQYF
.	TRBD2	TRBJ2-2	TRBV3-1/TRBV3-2	TGTGCCAGCAGCCCACGAAGCGGGAGGAACACCGGGGAGCTGTTTTTT	CASSPRSGRNTGELFF
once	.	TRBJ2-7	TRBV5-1	TGCGCCAGCAGCGCACAACAGCTCTCCTACGAGCAGTACTTC	CASSAQQLSYEQYF
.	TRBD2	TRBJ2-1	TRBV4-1	TGCGCCAGCAGCCCAGGCGGGGGGTCTGGGGGGTACAATGAGCAGTTCTTC	CASSPGGGSGGYNEQFF
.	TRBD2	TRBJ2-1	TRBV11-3	TGTGCCAGCAGCTTAGGAACTAGCGGGAGGGGTAGTGAGCAGTTCTTC	CASSLGTSGRGSEQFF
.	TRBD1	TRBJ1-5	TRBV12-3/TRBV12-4	TGTGCCAGCAGTACAGGGGGCTATCAGCCCCAGCATTTT	CASSTGGYQPQHF
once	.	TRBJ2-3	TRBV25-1	TGTGCCAGCAGTGAGTGGCGACTGATTAGCACAGATACGCAGTATTTT	CASSEWRLISTDTQYF
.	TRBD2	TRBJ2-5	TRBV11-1	TGTGCCAGCAGCCCGGGACTAGGTCAAGAGACCCAGTACTTC	CASSPGLGQETQYF
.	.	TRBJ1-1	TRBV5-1	TGCGCCAGCAGCTTGGTTGCGGGTGCGAACACTGAAGCTTTCTTT	CASSLVAGANTEAFF
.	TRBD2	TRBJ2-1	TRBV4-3	TGCGCCAGCAGCCAACATGGGTACGGGGGGGACAATGAGCAGTTCTTC	CASSQHGYGGDNEQFF
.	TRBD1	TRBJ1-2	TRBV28	TGTGCCAGCAGTTCCGGACAGGGTCACGGTGGCTACACCTTC	CASSSGQGHGGYTF
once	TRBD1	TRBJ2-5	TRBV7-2	TGTGCCAGCAGTTGGGACAGGGTTAGAGAGACCCAGTACTTC	CASSWDRVRETQYF
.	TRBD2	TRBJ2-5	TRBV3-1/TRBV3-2	TGTGCCAGCAGCCCTTCAGGTGGCGGGACTAGCGTCGGGTTGGAGACCCAGTACTTC	CASSPSGGGTSVGLETQYF